This TCR beta chain was identified in a study of cytomegalovirus exposure and HLA in healthy donors. The study's findings and limits: The listing of 150 to 200 TCR beta chains classed them as cytomegalovirus-associated.

This clone was counted between two and nine times. The antigen is undetermined. The length of the CDR3 is 18 residues. From germline, CDR1 is MGHDK and CDR2 SYGVNS. The J segment lost 0 bases and the V segment lost 4 bases, leaving 6 bases of the junction unmatched. In the PCR, 60 Vbeta and 13 Jbeta primers were used. Clones were sequenced by immunoSEQ multiplex PCR, and TCRdb holds only the in-frame ones, with some missing. Among 120,000 or so clones, roughly 80% were seen once, and the ten largest hold roughly 30%. The source material was PBMCs. The clonotype comes from a man aged 55-75 years in good health and CMV-seropositive. The chain links TRBV25-1 to TRBJ2-3, with 14 bases aligning to TRBD2. Here the CDR3 reads CASSAGTSGSTSTDTQYF. CDR3 nucleotide sequence: TGTGCCAGCAGTGCGGGGACTAGCGGGAGCACTAGCACAGATACGCAGTATTTT.